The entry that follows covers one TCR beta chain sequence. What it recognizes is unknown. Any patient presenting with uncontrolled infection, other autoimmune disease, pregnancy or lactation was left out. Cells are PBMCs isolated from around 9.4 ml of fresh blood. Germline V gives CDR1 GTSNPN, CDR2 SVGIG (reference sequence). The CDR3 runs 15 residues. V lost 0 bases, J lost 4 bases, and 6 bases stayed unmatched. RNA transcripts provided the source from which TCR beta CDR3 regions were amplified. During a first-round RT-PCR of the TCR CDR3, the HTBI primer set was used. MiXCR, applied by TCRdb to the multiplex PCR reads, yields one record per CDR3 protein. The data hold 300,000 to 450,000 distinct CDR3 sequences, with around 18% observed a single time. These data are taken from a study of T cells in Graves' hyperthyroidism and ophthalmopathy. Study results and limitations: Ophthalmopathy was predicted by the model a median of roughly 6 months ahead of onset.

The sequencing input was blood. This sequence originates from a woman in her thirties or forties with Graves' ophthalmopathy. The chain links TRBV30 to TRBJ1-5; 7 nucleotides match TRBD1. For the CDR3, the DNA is TGTGCCTGGAGTGTAAGCCCCAGGGGGAATCAGCCCCAGCATTTT. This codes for CAWSVSPRGNQPQHF.